This T cell receptor beta chain appears in the sequencing data of a study of T cells in localized non-small cell lung cancer. On this clone: What it recognizes is unknown.

Findings of the study overall: For the top 100 tumor clones, a median roughly 53 also appeared in adjacent lung. Heterogeneity remains possible because sequencing was limited to only one tumor region.

The repertoire was sequenced with immunoSEQ multiplex PCR; TCRdb's copy has only in-frame clones and lacks some. Among more than 45,000 clones listed, 80% to 85% were seen once. The CDR3 runs to 14 residues. Trimming removed 10 bases at V and 3 bases at J, with 15 bases between. CDR1 and CDR2 (germline): SGHAT, FQNNGV. This clonotype originated in a man between 40 and 70 years old with stage III lung adenocarcinoma. The sample consisted of peripheral blood mononuclear cells, taken before any cancer treatment. The gene calls are TRBV11-2 and TRBJ2-2; D gene uncertain. CDR3 sequence reads: CATDVDLHTGELFF. The CDR3 DNA reads as TGTGCCACAGACGTAGACTTGCACACCGGGGAGCTGTTTTTT.